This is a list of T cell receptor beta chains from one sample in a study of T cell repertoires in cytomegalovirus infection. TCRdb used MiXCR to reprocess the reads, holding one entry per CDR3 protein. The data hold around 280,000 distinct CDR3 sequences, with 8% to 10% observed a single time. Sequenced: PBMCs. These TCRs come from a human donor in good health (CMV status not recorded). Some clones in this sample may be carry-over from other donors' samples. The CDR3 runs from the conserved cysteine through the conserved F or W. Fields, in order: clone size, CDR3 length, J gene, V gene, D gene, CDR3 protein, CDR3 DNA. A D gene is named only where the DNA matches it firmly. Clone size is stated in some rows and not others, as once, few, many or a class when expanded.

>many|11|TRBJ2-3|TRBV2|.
CASKPSDTQYF
TGTGCCAGCAAGCCCTCAGATACGCAGTATTTT
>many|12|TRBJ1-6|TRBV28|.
CASSDINSPLHF
TGTGCCAGCAGTGACATAAATTCACCCCTCCACTTT
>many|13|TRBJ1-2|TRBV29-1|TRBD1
CSVVGTGSFGYTF
TGCAGCGTTGTGGGGACAGGGAGTTTTGGCTACACCTTC
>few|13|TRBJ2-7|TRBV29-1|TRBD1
CSVERQGDYEQYF
TGCAGCGTTGAGCGACAGGGTGACTACGAGCAGTACTTC
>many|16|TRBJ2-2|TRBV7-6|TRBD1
CASKQKGQGNTGELFF
TGTGCCAGCAAACAAAAGGGACAGGGAAACACCGGGGAGCTGTTTTTT
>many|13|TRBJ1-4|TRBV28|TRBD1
CAIRDSTNEKLFF
TGTGCCATCCGGGACAGTACTAATGAAAAACTGTTTTTT
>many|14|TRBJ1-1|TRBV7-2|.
CASSLGGTATEAFF
TGTGCCAGCAGCTTAGGGGGGACCGCCACTGAAGCTTTCTTT
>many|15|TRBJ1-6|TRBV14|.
CASSQEGPYNSPLHF
TGTGCCAGCAGCCAAGAGGGGCCCTATAATTCACCCCTCCACTTT
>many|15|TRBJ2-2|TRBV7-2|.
CASSLATTDTGELFF
TGTGCCAGCAGCTTAGCGACGACTGACACCGGGGAGCTGTTTTTT
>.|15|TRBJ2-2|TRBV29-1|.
CSVSGTSRGTGELFF
TGCAGCGTCTCCGGGACGTCAAGGGGGACCGGGGAGCTGTTTTTT
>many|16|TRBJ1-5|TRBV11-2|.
CASSLGRGLSDQPQHF
TGTGCCAGCAGCTTAGGCAGGGGTTTATCCGATCAGCCCCAGCATTTT
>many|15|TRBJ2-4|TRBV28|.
CASSLPGWGKNIQYF
TGTGCCAGCAGTTTGCCGGGGTGGGGCAAAAACATTCAGTACTTC
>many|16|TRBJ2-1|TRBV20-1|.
CSAGGQISSSYNEQFF
TGCAGTGCTGGTGGACAGATATCCAGCTCCTACAATGAGCAGTTCTTC
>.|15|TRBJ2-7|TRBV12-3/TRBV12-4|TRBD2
CASSSVAGGSYEQYF
TGTGCCAGCAGTTCAGTAGCGGGGGGGAGCTACGAGCAGTACTTC
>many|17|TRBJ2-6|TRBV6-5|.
CASSYETGLSGANVLTF
TGTGCCAGCAGTTACGAGACAGGACTCTCTGGGGCCAACGTCCTGACTTTC
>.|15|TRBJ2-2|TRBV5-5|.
CASSFRQDNTGELFF
TGTGCCAGCAGCTTTCGGCAGGACAACACCGGGGAGCTGTTTTTT
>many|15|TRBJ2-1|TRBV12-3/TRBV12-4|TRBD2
CASTPQRGGTGEQFF
TGTGCCAGCACCCCACAGCGGGGGGGTACAGGTGAGCAGTTCTTC
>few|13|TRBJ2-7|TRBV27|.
CASSLFSAESKYF
TGTGCCAGCAGTTTGTTTAGCGCCGAGTCAAAGTACTTC
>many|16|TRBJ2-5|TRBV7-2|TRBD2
CASSFRTSGGAETQYF
TGTGCCAGCAGCTTCAGGACTAGCGGGGGGGCGGAGACCCAGTACTTC
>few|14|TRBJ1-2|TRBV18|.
CASSPPVRNYGYTF
TGTGCCAGCTCACCACCGGTCCGTAACTATGGCTACACCTTC
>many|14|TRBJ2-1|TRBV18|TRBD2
CASSPQGGLNEQFF
TGTGCCAGCTCACCACAGGGAGGGTTGAATGAGCAGTTCTTC
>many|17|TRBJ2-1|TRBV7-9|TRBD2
CASSSHSGLAGGNEQFF
TGTGCCAGCAGCTCGCACTCGGGACTAGCGGGGGGGAATGAGCAGTTCTTC
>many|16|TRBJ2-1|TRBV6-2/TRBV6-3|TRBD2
CASSYPGTSGYNEQFF
TGTGCCAGCAGTTACCCCGGGACTAGCGGTTACAATGAGCAGTTCTTC
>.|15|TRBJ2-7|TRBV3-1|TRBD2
CASSQGTSGFYEQYF
TGTGCCAGCAGCCAAGGGACTAGCGGCTTCTACGAGCAGTACTTC